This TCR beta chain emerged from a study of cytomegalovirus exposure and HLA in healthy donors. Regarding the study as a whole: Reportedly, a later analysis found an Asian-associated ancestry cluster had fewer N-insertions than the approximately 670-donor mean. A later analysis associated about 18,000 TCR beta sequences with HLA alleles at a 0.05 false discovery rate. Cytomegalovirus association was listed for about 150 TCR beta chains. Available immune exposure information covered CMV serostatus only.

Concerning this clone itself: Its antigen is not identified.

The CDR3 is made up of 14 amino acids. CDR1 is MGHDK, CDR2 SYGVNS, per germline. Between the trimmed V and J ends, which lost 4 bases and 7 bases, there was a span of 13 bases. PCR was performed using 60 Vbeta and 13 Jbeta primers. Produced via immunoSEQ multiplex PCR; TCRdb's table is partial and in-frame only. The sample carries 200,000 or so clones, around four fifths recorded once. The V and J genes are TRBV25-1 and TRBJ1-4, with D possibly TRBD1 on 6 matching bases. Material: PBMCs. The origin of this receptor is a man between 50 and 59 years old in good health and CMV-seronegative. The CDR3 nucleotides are TGTGCCAGCAGTGGTTACCGGGACACTGAAAAACTGTTTTTT. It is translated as CASSGYRDTEKLFF.